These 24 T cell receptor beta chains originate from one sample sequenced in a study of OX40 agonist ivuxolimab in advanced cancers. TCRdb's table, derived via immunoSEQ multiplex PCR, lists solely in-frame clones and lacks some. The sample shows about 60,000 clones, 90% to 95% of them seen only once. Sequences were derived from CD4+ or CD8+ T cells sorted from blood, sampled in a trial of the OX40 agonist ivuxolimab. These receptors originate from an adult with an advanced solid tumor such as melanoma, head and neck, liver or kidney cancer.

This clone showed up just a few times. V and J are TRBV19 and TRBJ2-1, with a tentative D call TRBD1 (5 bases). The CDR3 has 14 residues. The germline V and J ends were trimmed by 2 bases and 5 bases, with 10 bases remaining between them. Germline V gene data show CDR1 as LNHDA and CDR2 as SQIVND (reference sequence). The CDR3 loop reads CASSIWTNDNEQFF. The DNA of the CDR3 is TGTGCCAGTAGTATATGGACAAATGACAATGAGCAGTTCTTC.

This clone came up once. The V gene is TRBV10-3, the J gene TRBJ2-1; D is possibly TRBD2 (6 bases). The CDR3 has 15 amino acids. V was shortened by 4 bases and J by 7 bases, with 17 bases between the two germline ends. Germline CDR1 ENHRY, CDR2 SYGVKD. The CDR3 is CAISVPPPGRNEQFF. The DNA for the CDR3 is TGTGCCATCAGTGTGCCTCCGCCAGGGAGGAATGAGCAGTTCTTC.

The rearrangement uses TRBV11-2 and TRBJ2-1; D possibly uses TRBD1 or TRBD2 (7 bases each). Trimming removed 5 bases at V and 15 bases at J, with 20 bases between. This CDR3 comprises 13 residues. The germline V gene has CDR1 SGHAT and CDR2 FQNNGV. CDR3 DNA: TGTGCCAGCAGCGGGGGGGGACAGATCCTGCGGTTCTTC. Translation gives CASSGGGQILRFF.

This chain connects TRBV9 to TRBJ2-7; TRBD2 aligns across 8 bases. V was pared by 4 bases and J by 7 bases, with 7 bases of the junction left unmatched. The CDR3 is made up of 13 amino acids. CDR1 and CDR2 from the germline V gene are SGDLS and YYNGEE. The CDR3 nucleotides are TGTGCCAGCAGCTCGGGGGGGCTGGGAGAGCAGTACTTC. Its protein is CASSSGGLGEQYF.

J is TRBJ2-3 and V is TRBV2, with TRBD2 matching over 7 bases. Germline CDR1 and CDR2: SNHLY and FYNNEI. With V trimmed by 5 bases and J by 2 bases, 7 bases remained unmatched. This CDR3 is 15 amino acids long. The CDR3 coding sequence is TGTGCCAGCAGTTTCCTAAGCGGGGACACAGATACGCAGTATTTT. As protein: CASSFLSGDTDTQYF.

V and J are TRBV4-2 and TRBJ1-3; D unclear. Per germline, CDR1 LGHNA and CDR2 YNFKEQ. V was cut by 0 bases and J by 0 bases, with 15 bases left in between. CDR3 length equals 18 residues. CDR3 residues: CASSQEGGVRRSGNTIYF. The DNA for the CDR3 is TGTGCCAGCAGCCAAGAAGGTGGCGTTCGCCGCTCTGGAAACACCATATATTTT.

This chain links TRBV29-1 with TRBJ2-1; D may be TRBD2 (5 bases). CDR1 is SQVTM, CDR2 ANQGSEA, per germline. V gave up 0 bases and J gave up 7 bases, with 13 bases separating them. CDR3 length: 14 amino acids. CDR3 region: CSVEDRGPGNEQFF. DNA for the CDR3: TGCAGCGTTGAAGACCGTGGTCCGGGGAATGAGCAGTTCTTC.

This CDR3 is CASSLRPEPYEQYV. Here the CDR3 DNA reads TGTGCCAGCAGCTTGAGGCCCGAACCCTACGAGCAGTACGTC. V and J are TRBV11-3 and TRBJ2-7; no clear D. CDR3 length: 14 amino acids. Trimming removed 3 bases from V and 2 bases from J, with 11 bases in between. The V gene's germline CDR1 is SGHNT and CDR2 YENEEA.

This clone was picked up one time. The CDR3 protein is CASSYLGADTQYF. CDR3 nucleotides: TGTGCCAGCAGTTACCTAGGGGCAGATACGCAGTATTTT. The chain recombines TRBV6-5 with TRBJ2-3, with a weak D call TRBD1 (5 bases). From germline, CDR1 is MNHEY and CDR2 SVGAGI. V lost 2 bases and J 4 bases, leaving 7 bases between the germline ends. The CDR3 is 13 residues long.

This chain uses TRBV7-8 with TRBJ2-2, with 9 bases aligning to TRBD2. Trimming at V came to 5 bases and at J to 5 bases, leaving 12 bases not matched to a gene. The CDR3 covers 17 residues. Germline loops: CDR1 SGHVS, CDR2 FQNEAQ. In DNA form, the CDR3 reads TGTGCCAGCAGCCCTAGTGGCGGGGGGGCAAGAACCGGGGAGCTGTTTTTT. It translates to CASSPSGGGARTGELFF.

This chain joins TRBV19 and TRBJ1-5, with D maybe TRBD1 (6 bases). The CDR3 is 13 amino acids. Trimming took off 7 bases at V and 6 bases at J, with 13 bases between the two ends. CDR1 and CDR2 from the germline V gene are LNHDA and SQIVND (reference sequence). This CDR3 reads CASTGTSGQPQHF. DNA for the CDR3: TGTGCCAGTACCGGGACATCGGGTCAGCCCCAGCATTTT.

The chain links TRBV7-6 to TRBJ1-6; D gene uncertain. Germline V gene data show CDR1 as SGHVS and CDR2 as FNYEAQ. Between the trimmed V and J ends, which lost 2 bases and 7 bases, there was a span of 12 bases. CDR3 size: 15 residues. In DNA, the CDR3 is TGTGCCAGCAGCTTAATCCGGATCGGGAATTCACCCCTCCACTTT. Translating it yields CASSLIRIGNSPLHF.

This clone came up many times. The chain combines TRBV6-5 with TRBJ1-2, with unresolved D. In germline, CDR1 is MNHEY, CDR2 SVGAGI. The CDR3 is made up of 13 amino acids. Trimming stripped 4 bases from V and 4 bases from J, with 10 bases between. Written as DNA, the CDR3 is TGTGCCAGCAGTTCACAGTCAGGCTATGGCTACACCTTC. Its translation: CASSSQSGYGYTF.

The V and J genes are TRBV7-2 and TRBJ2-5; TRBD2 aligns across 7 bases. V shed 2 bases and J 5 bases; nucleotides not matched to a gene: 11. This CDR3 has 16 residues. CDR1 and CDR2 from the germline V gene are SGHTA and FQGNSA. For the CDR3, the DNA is TGTGCCAGCAGCTTACTCTATGGCGGGAGAGGGGAGACCCAGTACTTC. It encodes CASSLLYGGRGETQYF.

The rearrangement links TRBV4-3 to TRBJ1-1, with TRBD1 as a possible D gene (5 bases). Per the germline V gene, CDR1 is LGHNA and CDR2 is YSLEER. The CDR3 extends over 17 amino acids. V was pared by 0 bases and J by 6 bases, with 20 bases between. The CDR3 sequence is CASSQDILSGRVSEAFF. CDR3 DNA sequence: TGCGCCAGCAGCCAAGATATTTTGTCAGGGAGGGTATCTGAAGCTTTCTTT.

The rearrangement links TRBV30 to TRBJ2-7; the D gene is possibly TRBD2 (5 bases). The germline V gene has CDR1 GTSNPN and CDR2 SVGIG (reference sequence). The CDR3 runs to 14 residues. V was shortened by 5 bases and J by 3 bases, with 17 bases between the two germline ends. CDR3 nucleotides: TGTGCCTGGCTAGCCAAAGTACCAGGCTACGAGCAGTACTTC. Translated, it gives CAWLAKVPGYEQYF.

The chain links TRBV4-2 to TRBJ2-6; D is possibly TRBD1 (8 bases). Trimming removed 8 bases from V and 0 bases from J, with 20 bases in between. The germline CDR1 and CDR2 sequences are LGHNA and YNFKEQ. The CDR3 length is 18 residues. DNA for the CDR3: TGTGCCAGCTCCTGGAACAGGGGGGGCCACTCTGGGGCCAACGTCCTGACTTTC. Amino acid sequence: CASSWNRGGHSGANVLTF.

The CDR3 region is CASSVASSYEQYV. CDR3 coding DNA: TGTGCCAGCAGTGTAGCTAGCTCCTACGAGCAGTACGTC. The genes are TRBV6-1 and TRBJ2-7; D unclear. Per germline, CDR1 MNHNS and CDR2 SASEGT. This CDR3 is 13 amino acids long. The V end was cut by 4 bases, the J end by 0 bases, with 7 bases between.

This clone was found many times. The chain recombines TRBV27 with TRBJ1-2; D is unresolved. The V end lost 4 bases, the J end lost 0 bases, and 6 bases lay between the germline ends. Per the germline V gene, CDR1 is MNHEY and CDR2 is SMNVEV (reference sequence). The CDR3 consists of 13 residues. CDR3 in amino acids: CASSSEANYGYTF. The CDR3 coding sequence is TGTGCCAGCAGTTCGGAAGCTAACTATGGCTACACCTTC.

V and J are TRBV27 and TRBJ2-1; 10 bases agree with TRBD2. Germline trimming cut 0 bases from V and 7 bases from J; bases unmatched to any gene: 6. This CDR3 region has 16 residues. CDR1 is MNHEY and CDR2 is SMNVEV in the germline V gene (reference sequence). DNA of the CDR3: TGTGCCAGCAGTTTATCCCTAGCGGGAGACGGGAATGAGCAGTTCTTC. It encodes CASSLSLAGDGNEQFF.

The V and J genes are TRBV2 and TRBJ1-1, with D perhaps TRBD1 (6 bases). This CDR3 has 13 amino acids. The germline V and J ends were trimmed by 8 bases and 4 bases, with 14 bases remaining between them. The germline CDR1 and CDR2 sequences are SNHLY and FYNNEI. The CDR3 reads CASLEGGTTEAFF. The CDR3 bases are TGTGCCAGCCTGGAGGGGGGGACCACTGAAGCTTTCTTT.

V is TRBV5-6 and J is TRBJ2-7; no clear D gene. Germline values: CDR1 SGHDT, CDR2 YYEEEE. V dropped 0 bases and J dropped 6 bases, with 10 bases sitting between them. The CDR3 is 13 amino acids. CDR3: CASSLDAGLEQYV. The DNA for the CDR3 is TGTGCCAGCAGCTTGGATGCTGGCCTCGAGCAGTACGTC.

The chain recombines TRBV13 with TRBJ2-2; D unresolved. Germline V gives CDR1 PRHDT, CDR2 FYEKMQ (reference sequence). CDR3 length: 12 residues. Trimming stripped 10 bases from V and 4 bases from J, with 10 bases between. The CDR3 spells CATSGSTGELFF. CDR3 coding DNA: TGTGCCACATCCGGGTCCACCGGGGAGCTGTTTTTT. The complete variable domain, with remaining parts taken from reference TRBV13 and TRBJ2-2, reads AAGVIQSPRHLIKEKRETATLKCYPIPRHDTVYWYQQGPGQDPQFLISFYEKMQSDKGSIPDRFSAQQFSDYHSELNMSSLELGDSALYFCATSGSTGELFFGEGSRLTVL.

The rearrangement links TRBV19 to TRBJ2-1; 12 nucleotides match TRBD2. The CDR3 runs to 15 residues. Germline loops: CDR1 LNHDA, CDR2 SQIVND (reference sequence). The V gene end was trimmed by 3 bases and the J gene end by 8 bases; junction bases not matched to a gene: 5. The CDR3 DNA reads TGTGCCAGTAGTATTGGGACTAGCGGGTGGCATGAGCAGTTCTTC. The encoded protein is CASSIGTSGWHEQFF.